One sample yielded the 14 T cell receptor beta chains listed below, sequenced in a study of CD8 T cells in Susac syndrome (dated by TCRdb to the late 2010s). Library creation used the immunoSEQ multiplex PCR assay. RNA was extracted with the RNeasy kit and about 0.5 to 1 ug was reverse transcribed using random hexamers. TCRdb's own reprocessing of the public reads used fastp at Q25 and MiXCR and kept productive beta chains. Rows merge per CDR3 protein into single entries with the most common DNA and genes. Present in this sample are over 350,000 distinct CDR3 sequences, approximately 85% of which were seen just once. Jointly, the top ten make up about 0.1% of the sample. Sequencing input: CD8+ T cells from PBMCs. These TCRs come from a human donor with multiple sclerosis.

V usage is TRBV14 and J usage is TRBJ1-1; TRBD1 might be the D (6 bases). CDR3 length equals 14 residues. Deletions cut 3 bases from V and 0 bases from J, with 8 bases between. CDR1 is SGHDN and CDR2 is FVKESK in the germline V gene. The CDR3 coding sequence is TGTGCCAGCAGCCAGGGGGGCATGAACACTGAAGCTTTCTTT. This encodes CASSQGGMNTEAFF.

This clonotype has only a few counts. The chain links TRBV7-6 to TRBJ1-1; D is undetermined. Germline V gene data show CDR1 as SGHVS and CDR2 as FNYEAQ. This CDR3 is 13 amino acids long. Trimming stripped 5 bases from V and 3 bases from J, with 10 bases between. CDR3 bases: TGTGCCAGCAGCATTAGGAGGGACACTGAAGCTTTCTTT. Translation gives CASSIRRDTEAFF.

This clonotype occurred once. The gene calls are TRBV10-3 and TRBJ1-1; 7 bases fit TRBD1. The germline CDR1 and CDR2 sequences are ENHRY and SYGVKD. With 0 bases clipped from V and 3 bases from J, the junction kept 1 base outside the gene matches. This CDR3 region has 14 residues. As DNA, the CDR3 is TGTGCCATCAGTGAGTCGACAGGGTACACTGAAGCTTTCTTT. As protein: CAISESTGYTEAFF.

The chain combines TRBV2 with TRBJ1-1; D remains ambiguous. This CDR3 spans 10 amino acids. The V and J ends lost 3 bases and 7 bases respectively, with 3 bases between them. Germline CDR1 is SNHLY and CDR2 is FYNNEI. The DNA for the CDR3 is TGTGCCAGCAGTGATCTTGAAGCTTTCTTT. Encoded protein: CASSDLEAFF.

V and J are TRBV7-8 and TRBJ1-2, with 8 bases fitting TRBD1. Trimming at V came to 1 base and at J to 4 bases, leaving 14 bases not matched to a gene. The CDR3 runs to 18 residues. Germline V gene lookup returns CDR1 SGHVS and CDR2 FQNEAQ. In nucleotides, the CDR3 is TGTGCCAGCAGCTTAGACATCGACCTCAGGGGGCCGAGCTATGGCTACACCTTC. This sequence encodes CASSLDIDLRGPSYGYTF.

The gene calls are TRBV4-1 and TRBJ1-6; D not resolved. Germline CDR1 is MGHRA and CDR2 is YSYEKL. The CDR3 loop spans 18 amino acids. V lost 3 bases, J lost 1 base, and 16 bases lay in between. The chain's CDR3 is CASSQNPPTGSYNSPLHF. CDR3 bases: TGCGCCAGCAGCCAGAATCCACCGACGGGGTCCTATAATTCACCCCTCCACTTT.

This clonotype was recorded a few times. The chain links TRBV6-5 to TRBJ2-5; D is perhaps TRBD1 (6 bases). CDR3 size: 14 residues. The germline V gene encodes CDR1 MNHEY and CDR2 SVGAGI. Trimming cost V 2 bases and J 4 bases, with 11 bases left between them. In DNA, the CDR3 is TGTGCCAGCAGTTACCCGCCCAGGGGAGAGACCCAGTACTTC. It yields the protein CASSYPPRGETQYF.

The chain recombines TRBV28 with TRBJ2-1; 8 nucleotides line up with TRBD2. V shed 2 bases, J shed 3 bases, and the junction held 3 bases outside the gene matches. The germline gives CDR1 MDHEN, CDR2 SYDVKM. CDR3 length: 15 amino acids. The CDR3 sequence: CASSLMGLDYNEQFF. CDR3 coding DNA: TGTGCCAGCAGTTTAATGGGACTAGACTACAATGAGCAGTTCTTC.

In nucleotides, the CDR3 is TGTGCCTGGAGTCTAGCGGGTTACAATGAGCAGTTCTTC. Its translation is CAWSLAGYNEQFF. This chain links TRBV30 with TRBJ2-1; 8 bases map to TRBD2. The V segment lost 2 bases and the J segment 4 bases; nucleotides outside the gene matches: 1. The germline gives CDR1 GTSNPN, CDR2 SVGIG (reference sequence). The CDR3 is 13 amino acids.

The chain has TRBV12-3 or TRBV12-4 and TRBJ1-1; D gene uncertain. Deletions cut 6 bases from V and 4 bases from J, with 15 bases between. CDR3 length: 14 amino acids. The CDR3 nucleotides read TGTGCCAGCAGCCTAAGCGTCTTTGCCACTGAAGCTTTCTTT. Encoded protein: CASSLSVFATEAFF.

This chain uses TRBV19 with TRBJ1-2; maybe TRBD1 (5 bases). CDR3 length: 11 residues. With 9 bases removed from V and 7 bases from J, the gap between germline ends came to 12 bases. Germline V gives CDR1 LNHDA, CDR2 SQIVND (reference sequence). The CDR3 region has the DNA TGTGCCAGCGAAAACAGGACTGGCTACACCTTC. It specifies CASENRTGYTF.

J is TRBJ2-1 and V is TRBV3-1; 8 bases are shared with TRBD2. With 1 base clipped from V and 9 bases from J, the junction kept 5 bases outside the gene matches. The CDR3 contains 14 residues. The germline V gene encodes CDR1 LGHDT and CDR2 YNNKEL (reference sequence). In DNA, the CDR3 is TGTGCCAGCAGCCAAGTTGGGACTAGGGGTGAGCAGTTCTTC. It codes for CASSQVGTRGEQFF.

This clonotype came up a few times. The chain combines TRBV30 with TRBJ2-1; TRBD2 agrees at 12 bases. This CDR3 is 14 amino acids long. The germline V gene encodes CDR1 GTSNPN and CDR2 SVGIG (reference sequence). J gave up 7 bases and V 0 bases, and 1 base lay outside the gene matches. The CDR3 region has the DNA TGTGCCTGGAGTGTCCTAGCGGGGGGGAATGAGCAGTTCTTC. Its translation: CAWSVLAGGNEQFF.

The rearrangement uses TRBV10-2 and TRBJ2-1, with D possibly being TRBD1 or TRBD2 (5 bases each). Germline-derived CDR1 and CDR2 are WSHSY and SAAADI. The V end was cut by 3 bases, the J end by 14 bases, with 17 bases between. The CDR3 contains 13 residues. The CDR3 nucleotides are TGCGCCAGCAGTGAATTCGACACCGGGGCGGAGTTCTTC. Protein sequence: CASSEFDTGAEFF.